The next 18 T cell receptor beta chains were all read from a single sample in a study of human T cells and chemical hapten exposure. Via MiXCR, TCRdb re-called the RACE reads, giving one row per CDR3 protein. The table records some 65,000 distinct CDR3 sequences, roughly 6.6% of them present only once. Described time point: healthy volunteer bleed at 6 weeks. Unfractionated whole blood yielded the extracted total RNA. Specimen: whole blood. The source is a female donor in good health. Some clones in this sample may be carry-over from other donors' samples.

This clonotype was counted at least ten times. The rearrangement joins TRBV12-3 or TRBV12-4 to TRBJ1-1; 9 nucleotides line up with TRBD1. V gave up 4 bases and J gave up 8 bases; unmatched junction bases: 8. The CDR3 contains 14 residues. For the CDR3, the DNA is TGTGCCAGCAGTTCCTACAGGGGGCCAGACGAAGCTTTCTTT. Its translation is CASSSYRGPDEAFF.

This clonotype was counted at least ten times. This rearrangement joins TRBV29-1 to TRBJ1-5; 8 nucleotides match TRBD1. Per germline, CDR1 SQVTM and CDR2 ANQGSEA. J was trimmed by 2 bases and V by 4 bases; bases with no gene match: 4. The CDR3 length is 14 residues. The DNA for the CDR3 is TGCAGCGTTGCCCTACAGGGGGGCAATCAGCCCCAGCATTTT. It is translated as CSVALQGGNQPQHF. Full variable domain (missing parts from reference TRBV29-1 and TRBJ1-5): SAVISQKPSRDICQRGTSLTIQCQVDSQVTMMFWYRQQPGQSLTLIATANQGSEATYESGFVIDKFPISRPNLTFSTLTVSNMSPEDSSIYLCSVALQGGNQPQHFGDGTRLSIL.

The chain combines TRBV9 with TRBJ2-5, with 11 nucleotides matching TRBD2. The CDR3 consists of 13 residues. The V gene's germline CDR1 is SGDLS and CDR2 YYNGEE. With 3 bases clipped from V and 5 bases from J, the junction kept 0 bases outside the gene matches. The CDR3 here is CASSASGRETQYF. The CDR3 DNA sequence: TGTGCCAGCAGCGCTAGCGGGAGGGAGACCCAGTACTTC. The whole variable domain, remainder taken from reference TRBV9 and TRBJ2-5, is DSGVTQTPKHLITATGQRVTLRCSPRSGDLSVYWYQQSLDQGLQFLIQYYNGEERAKGNILERFSAQQFPDLHSELNLSSLELGDSALYFCASSASGRETQYFGPGTRLLVL.

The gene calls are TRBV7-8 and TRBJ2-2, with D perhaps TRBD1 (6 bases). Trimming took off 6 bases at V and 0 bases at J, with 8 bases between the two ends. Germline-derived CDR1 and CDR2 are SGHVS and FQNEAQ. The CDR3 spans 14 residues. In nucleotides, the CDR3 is TGTGCCAGCAGAGGGGGTCCGAACACCGGGGAGCTGTTTTTT. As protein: CASRGGPNTGELFF.

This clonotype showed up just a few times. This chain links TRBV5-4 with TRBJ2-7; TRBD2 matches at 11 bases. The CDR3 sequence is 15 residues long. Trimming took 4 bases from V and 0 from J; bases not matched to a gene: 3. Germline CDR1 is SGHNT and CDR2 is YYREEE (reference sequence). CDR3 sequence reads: CASSGGTSGSYEQYF. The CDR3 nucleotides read TGTGCCAGCAGCGGAGGGACTAGCGGCTCCTACGAGCAGTACTTC.

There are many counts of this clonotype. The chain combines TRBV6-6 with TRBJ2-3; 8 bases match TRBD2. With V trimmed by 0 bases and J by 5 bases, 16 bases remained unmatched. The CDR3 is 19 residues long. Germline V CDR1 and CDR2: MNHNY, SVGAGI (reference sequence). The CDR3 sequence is CASSYSRSLSGRAEDTQYF. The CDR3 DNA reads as TGTGCCAGCAGTTACTCTCGGTCCCTTTCCGGGAGGGCGGAAGATACGCAGTATTTT.

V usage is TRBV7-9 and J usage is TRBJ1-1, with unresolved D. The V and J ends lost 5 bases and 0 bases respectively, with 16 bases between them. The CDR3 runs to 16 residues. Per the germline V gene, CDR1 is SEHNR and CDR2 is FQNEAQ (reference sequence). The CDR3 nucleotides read TGTGCCAGCAGCCTACCGACGGAGACTTTGAACACTGAAGCTTTCTTT. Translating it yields CASSLPTETLNTEAFF.

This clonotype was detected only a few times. CDR3 amino acids: CASSSTVGLYGYTF. CDR3 DNA: TGTGCCAGCAGTTCCACGGTCGGTCTCTATGGCTACACCTTC. V and J are TRBV12-3 or TRBV12-4 and TRBJ1-2; D uncertain. The V end was cut by 4 bases, the J end by 4 bases, with 13 bases between. The CDR3 is 14 amino acids.

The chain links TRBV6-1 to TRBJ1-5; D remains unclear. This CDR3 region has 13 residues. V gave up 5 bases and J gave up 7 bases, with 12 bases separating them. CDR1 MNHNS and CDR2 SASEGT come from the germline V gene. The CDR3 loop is CASSRATEQPQHF. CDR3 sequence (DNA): TGTGCCAGCAGTAGGGCGACTGAGCAGCCCCAGCATTTT.

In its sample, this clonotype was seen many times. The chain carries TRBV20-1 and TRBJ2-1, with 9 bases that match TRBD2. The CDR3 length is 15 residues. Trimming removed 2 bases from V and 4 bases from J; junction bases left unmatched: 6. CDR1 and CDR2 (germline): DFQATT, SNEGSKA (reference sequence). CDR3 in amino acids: CSARPRTSEYNEQFF. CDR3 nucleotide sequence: TGCAGTGCTAGACCTAGGACTAGCGAGTACAATGAGCAGTTCTTC.

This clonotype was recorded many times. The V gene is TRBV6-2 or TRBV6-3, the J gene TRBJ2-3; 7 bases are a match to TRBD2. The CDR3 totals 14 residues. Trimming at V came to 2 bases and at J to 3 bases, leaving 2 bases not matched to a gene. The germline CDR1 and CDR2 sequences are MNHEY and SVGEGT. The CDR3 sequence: CASSYGRETDTQYF. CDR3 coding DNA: TGTGCCAGCAGTTACGGGCGGGAGACAGATACGCAGTATTTT.

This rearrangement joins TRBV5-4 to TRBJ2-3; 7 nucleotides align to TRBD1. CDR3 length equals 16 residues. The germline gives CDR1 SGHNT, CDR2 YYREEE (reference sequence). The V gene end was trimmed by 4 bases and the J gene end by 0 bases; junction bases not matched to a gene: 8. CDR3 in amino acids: CASSPPQGSSTDTQYF. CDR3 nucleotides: TGTGCCAGCAGCCCGCCACAGGGGTCTAGCACAGATACGCAGTATTTT.

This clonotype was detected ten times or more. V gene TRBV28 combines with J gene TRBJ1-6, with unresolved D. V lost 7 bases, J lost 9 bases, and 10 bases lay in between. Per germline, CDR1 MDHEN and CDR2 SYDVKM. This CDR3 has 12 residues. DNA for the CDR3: TGTGCCAGCACCAGGACTCGTTCACCCCTCCACTTT. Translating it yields CASTRTRSPLHF.

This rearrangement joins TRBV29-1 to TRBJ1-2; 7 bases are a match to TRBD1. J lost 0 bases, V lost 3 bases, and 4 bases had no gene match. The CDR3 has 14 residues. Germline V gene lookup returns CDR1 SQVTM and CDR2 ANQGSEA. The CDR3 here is CSVDTGVANYGYTF. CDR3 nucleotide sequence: TGCAGCGTTGACACAGGGGTCGCTAACTATGGCTACACCTTC.

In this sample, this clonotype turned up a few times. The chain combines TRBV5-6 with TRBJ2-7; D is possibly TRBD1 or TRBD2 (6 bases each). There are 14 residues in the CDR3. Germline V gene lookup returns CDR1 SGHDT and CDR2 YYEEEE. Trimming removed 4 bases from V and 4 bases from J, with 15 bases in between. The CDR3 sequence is CASSPGGGVYEQYF. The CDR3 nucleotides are TGTGCCAGCAGCCCTGGAGGGGGTGTTTACGAGCAGTACTTC.

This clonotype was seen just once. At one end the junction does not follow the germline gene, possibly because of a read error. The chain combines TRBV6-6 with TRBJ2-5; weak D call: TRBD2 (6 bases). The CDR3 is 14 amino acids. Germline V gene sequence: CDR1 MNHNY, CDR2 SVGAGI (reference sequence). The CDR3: CASGYHWRDETQYF. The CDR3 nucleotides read TGTGCCAGCGGTTATCACTGGCGGGACGAGACCCAGTACTTC.

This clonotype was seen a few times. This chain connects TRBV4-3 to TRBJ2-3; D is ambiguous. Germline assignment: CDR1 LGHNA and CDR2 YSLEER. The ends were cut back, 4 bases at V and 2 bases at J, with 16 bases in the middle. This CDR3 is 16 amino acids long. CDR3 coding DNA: TGCGCCAGCAGCCCCTGGGTGGTCAGGCTCACAGATACGCAGTATTTT. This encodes CASSPWVVRLTDTQYF.

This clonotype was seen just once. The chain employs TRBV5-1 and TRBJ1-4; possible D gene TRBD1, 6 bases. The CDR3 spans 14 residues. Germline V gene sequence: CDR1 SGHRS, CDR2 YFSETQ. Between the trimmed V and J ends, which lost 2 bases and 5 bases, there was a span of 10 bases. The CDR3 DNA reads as TGCGCCAGCAGCTTTGGAAGGGGGAATGAAAAACTGTTTTTT. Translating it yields CASSFGRGNEKLFF.